Here is one T cell receptor (beta chain) with its context. As yet, its antigen is unknown. Unique molecular identifiers were used to barcode this TCRbeta library. In TCRdb, the PCR reads were re-called with MiXCR into one record per CDR3 protein. The table includes fewer than 450,000 distinct CDR3 sequences, roughly 15% detected once. These data are taken from a study of T-cell reconstitution after alpha-beta-depleted transplantation in children. Findings and limits, study-wide: There were some patients whose high TCRbeta diversity at day 60 came from surviving recipient T cells and thymic progenitors. Several hundred expanded graft clones reportedly gave rise to the alpha-beta T cells present about two months after transplant. When one year had passed after transplant, most T-cell counts and diversity came from newly produced T cells.

Trimming cost V 4 bases and J 0 bases; bases outside gene matches: 11. This CDR3 has 20 residues. Per the germline V gene, CDR1 is SEHNR and CDR2 is FQNEAQ (reference sequence). This chain connects TRBV7-9 to TRBJ2-2; TRBD2 matches 13 bases. The clonotype originates from a male patient between 2 and 15 years old who had a stem cell transplant for acute lymphoblastic leukemia, so the T cells may come from the graft donor. The sample here was PBMCs, mostly from graft donor cells, taken 360 days after TCRalphabeta/CD19-depleted stem cell transplant. CDR3 sequence: CASSSRLAGGPYPNTGELFF. The CDR3 coding sequence is TGTGCCAGCAGCTCGAGACTAGCGGGAGGCCCGTACCCGAACACCGGGGAGCTGTTTTTT.